Presented here are 11 T cell receptor beta chains from one specimen sequenced in a study of blood T cell repertoires in COVID-19. This table comes from immunoSEQ multiplex PCR, and its TCRdb copy is limited to in-frame clones, with some not included. This table has roughly 150,000 clones, around 80% appearing once. Sequences were obtained from peripheral blood. These receptors were taken from a man aged 55-75 years with active or convalescent COVID-19.

In DNA form, the CDR3 reads TGTGCCATCAGAGGACTAGCGGGGCAGTATTTT. Its protein is CAIRGLAGQYF. This chain links TRBV10-3 with TRBJ2-3; 11 nucleotides match TRBD2. Per germline, CDR1 ENHRY and CDR2 SYGVKD. CDR3 length equals 11 residues. Unmatched junction bases numbered 1, after V lost 6 bases and J lost 11 bases.

This chain joins TRBV4-2 and TRBJ2-7; D uncertain. The CDR3 has 15 amino acids. Germline V gene lookup returns CDR1 LGHNA and CDR2 YNFKEQ. V was clipped by 0 bases and J by 0 bases, with 9 bases between them. CDR3 protein: CASSQDRVGSYEQYF. CDR3 coding DNA: TGTGCCAGCAGCCAAGATCGTGTCGGCTCCTACGAGCAGTACTTC.

For this clone: A much larger clonotype is one base distant, so this may be a read error. The genes are TRBV9 and TRBJ2-2; TRBD1 aligns across 7 bases. Per germline, CDR1 SGDLS and CDR2 YYNGEE. The length of the CDR3 is 17 residues. This CDR3 reads CASSVDPGQTYTGELLF. CDR3 nucleotides: TGTGCCAGCAGCGTAGATCCGGGACAGACCTACACCGGGGAGCTGCTTTTT.

V usage is TRBV2 and J usage is TRBJ2-3, with 14 bases fitting TRBD2. The J segment lost 6 bases and the V segment lost 8 bases, leaving 7 bases of the junction unmatched. Germline CDR1 and CDR2: SNHLY and FYNNEI. This CDR3 has 15 amino acids. In nucleotides, the CDR3 is TGTGCCAGCCACCGACTAGCGGGGGGGAGGGATACGCAGTATTTT. Amino acids: CASHRLAGGRDTQYF.

The J gene is TRBJ1-2, the V gene TRBV7-9; D is unresolved. V shed 4 bases and J shed 8 bases, with 17 bases lying between them. The CDR3 has 14 residues. Germline V CDR1 and CDR2: SEHNR, FQNEAQ (reference sequence). This chain's CDR3 is CASSSTGSLFGYTF. In DNA form, the CDR3 reads TGTGCCAGCAGCTCGACTGGTTCCCTTTTCGGCTACACCTTC.

This clone was seen a handful of times. The chain links TRBV5-1 to TRBJ2-1, with D possibly matching TRBD2 (7 bases). V lost 4 bases, J lost 4 bases, and 18 bases lay in between. This CDR3 contains 16 residues. Germline CDR1 reads SGHRS; CDR2 reads YFSETQ. CDR3 sequence reads: CASSPARGQGYNEQFF. The CDR3 DNA is TGCGCCAGCAGCCCGGCGCGGGGGCAGGGTTACAATGAGCAGTTCTTC.

The rearrangement links TRBV19 to TRBJ2-7; tentatively, D is TRBD1 (5 bases). Trimming cost V 5 bases and J 0 bases, with 14 bases left between them. This CDR3 spans 15 amino acids. Germline V gene sequence: CDR1 LNHDA, CDR2 SQIVND (reference sequence). CDR3 in amino acids: CASSASDKISYEQYF. DNA of the CDR3: TGTGCCAGTAGTGCCTCGGACAAAATCTCCTACGAGCAGTACTTC.

The V and J genes are TRBV11-2 and TRBJ2-4; 7 bases are a match to TRBD2. CDR1 and CDR2 from the germline V gene are SGHAT and FQNNGV. The CDR3 is made up of 16 amino acids. Unmatched junction bases numbered 8, after V lost 5 bases and J lost 1 base. This CDR3 reads CASSPISGNAKNIQYF. The DNA of the CDR3 is TGTGCCAGCAGCCCTATCAGCGGGAACGCCAAAAACATTCAGTACTTC.

This clone was seen a handful of times. The V call is TRBV9, the J call TRBJ2-1; 9 bases line up with TRBD2. J was trimmed by 9 bases and V by 4 bases; bases with no gene match: 8. Germline CDR1 SGDLS, CDR2 YYNGEE. The CDR3 has 14 amino acids. CDR3 region: CASSPGLAPSEQFF. The CDR3, as DNA: TGTGCCAGCAGCCCGGGACTAGCCCCGAGTGAGCAGTTCTTC. Variable domain in full (rest from reference TRBV9 and TRBJ2-1): DSGVTQTPKHLITATGQRVTLRCSPRSGDLSVYWYQQSLDQGLQFLIQYYNGEERAKGNILERFSAQQFPDLHSELNLSSLELGDSALYFCASSPGLAPSEQFFGPGTRLTVL.

This chain uses TRBV5-4 with TRBJ1-2, with TRBD1 matching 9 bases. Germline-derived CDR1 and CDR2 are SGHNT and YYREEE (reference sequence). Trimming took 2 bases from V and 8 from J; bases not matched to a gene: 10. The length of the CDR3 is 15 residues. CDR3 DNA sequence: TGTGCCAGCAGCTTTTCCGGGACAGGGCCCGGCGGCTACACCTTC. The encoded protein is CASSFSGTGPGGYTF. Using reference TRBV5-4 and TRBJ1-2 for the parts outside the CDR3, the full variable domain is ETGVTQSPTHLIKTRGQQVTLRCSSQSGHNTVSWYQQALGQGPQFIFQYYREEENGRGNFPPRFSGLQFPNYSSELNVNALELDDSALYLCASSFSGTGPGGYTFGSGTRLTVV.

V is TRBV27 and J is TRBJ2-7, with 7 bases lining up with TRBD2. Per the germline V gene, CDR1 is MNHEY and CDR2 is SMNVEV (reference sequence). Losses at the gene ends were 5 bases for V and 0 bases for J; bases not matched to a gene: 7. This CDR3 is built from 15 residues. The CDR3 loop reads CASSLQRGGSYEQYF. CDR3 nucleotide sequence: TGTGCCAGCAGTCTCCAGCGGGGAGGCTCCTACGAGCAGTACTTC.